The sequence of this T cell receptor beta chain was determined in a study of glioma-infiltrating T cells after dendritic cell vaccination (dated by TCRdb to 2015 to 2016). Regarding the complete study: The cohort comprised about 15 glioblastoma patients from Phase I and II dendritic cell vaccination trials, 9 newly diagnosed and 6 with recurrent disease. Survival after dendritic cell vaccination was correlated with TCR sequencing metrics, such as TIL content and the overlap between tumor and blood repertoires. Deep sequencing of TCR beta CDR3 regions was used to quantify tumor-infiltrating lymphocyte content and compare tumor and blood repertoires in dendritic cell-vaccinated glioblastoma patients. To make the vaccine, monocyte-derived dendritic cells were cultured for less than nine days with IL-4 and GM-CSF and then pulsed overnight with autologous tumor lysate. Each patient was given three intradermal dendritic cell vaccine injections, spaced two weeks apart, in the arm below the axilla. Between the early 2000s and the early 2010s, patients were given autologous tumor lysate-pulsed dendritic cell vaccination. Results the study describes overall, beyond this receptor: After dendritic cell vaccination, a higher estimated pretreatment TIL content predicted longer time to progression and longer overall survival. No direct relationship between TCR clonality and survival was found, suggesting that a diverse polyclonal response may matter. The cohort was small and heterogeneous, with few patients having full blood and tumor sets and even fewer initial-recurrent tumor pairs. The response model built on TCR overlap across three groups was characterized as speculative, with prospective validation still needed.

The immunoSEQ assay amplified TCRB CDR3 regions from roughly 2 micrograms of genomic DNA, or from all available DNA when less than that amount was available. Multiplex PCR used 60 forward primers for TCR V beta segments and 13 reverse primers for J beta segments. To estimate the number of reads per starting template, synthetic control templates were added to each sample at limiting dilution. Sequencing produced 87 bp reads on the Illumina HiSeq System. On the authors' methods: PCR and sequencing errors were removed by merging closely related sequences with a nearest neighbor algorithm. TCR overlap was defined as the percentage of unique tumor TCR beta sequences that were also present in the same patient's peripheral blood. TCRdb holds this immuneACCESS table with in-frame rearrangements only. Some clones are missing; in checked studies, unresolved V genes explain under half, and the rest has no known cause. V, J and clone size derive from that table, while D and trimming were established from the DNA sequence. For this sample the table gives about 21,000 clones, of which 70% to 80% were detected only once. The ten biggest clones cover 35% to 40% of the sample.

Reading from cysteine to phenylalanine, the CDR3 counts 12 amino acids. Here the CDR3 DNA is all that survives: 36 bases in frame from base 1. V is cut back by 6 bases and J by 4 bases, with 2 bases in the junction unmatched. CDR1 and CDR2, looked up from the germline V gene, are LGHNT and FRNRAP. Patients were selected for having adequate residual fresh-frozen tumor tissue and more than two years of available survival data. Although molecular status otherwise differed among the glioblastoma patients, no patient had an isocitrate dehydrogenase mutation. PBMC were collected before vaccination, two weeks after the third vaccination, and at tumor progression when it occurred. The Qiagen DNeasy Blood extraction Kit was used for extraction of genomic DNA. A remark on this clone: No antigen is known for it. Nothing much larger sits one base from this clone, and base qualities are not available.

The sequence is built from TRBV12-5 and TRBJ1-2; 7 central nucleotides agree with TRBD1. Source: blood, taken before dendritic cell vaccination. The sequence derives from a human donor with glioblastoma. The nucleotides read TGTGCTAGTGGGCGGGACAGCTATGGCTACACCTTC. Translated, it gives CASGRDSYGYTF.